This TCR beta chain came from a study of blood T cell repertoires in COVID-19. Study details: Acute and convalescent COVID-19 samples came from the United States, Italy and Spain. PBMCs, B-cell-depleted T cells, or T cells were the source of the cDNA or gDNA that made up the material.

The authors' processing: Nucleated cell counts were estimated from reference gene primer amplification. Produced via immunoSEQ multiplex PCR; TCRdb's table is partial and in-frame only. The V and J calls and clone size were taken over from that table, and D and trimming were inferred from the DNA. The data hold roughly 250,000 clones, with around 83% observed a single time. Looked up from germline, CDR1 is MNHEY and CDR2 is SVGAGI. V lost 1 base, J lost 6 bases, and 18 bases lay in between. The CDR3 is 16 amino acids. This clonotype was obtained from a woman in her fifties or sixties with active or convalescent COVID-19. Sequenced sample: peripheral blood. This sequence joins TRBV6-5 and TRBJ1-2, with D perhaps matching TRBD1 (6 bases). The CDR3 loop reads CASSYYGTRGGNGYTF. The CDR3 DNA reads TGTGCCAGCAGTTACTACGGGACAAGGGGGGGGAATGGCTACACCTTC.